A single sample gave rise to the 9 T cell receptor beta chains below, sequenced in a study of blood T cell repertoires in COVID-19. The assay was immunoSEQ multiplex PCR, and TCRdb's table has in-frame clones only and misses some. The table records 110,000 or so clones, roughly 80% of them present only once. Specimen: peripheral blood. The receptor set was obtained from a man between 65 and 85 years old with acute or convalescent COVID-19.

J is TRBJ1-4 and V is TRBV3-1 (or the pseudogene TRBV3-2), with TRBD1 identical over 9 bases. Trimming took 5 bases from V and 8 from J; bases not matched to a gene: 12. In germline, CDR1 is LGHDT, CDR2 YNNKEL (reference sequence). The length of the CDR3 is 16 residues. The CDR3 spells CASSWNVGTGSEKLFF. For the CDR3, the DNA is TGTGCCAGCAGCTGGAACGTCGGGACAGGGAGCGAAAAACTGTTTTTT.

This clone has just one count. The V and J genes are TRBV6-2 or TRBV6-3 and TRBJ2-3; TRBD2 aligns across 10 bases. The CDR3 loop spans 19 amino acids. The ends lost 2 bases at V and 2 bases at J; junction bases unmatched: 13. Germline V gene data show CDR1 as MNHEY and CDR2 as SVGEGT. In nucleotides, the CDR3 is TGTGCCAGCAGTTACCTACCCGGTGTGAGCGGGAGGGACACAGATACGCAGTATTTT. It specifies CASSYLPGVSGRDTDTQYF.

The genes are TRBV18 and TRBJ1-1, with 9 bases identical to TRBD1. The ends lost 1 base at V and 4 bases at J; junction bases unmatched: 10. The CDR3 has 17 residues. The germline V gene has CDR1 KGHSH and CDR2 LQKENI. The CDR3 DNA follows: TGTGCCAGCTCACCACTTTTTACAGGGGGCTTTCGCACTGAAGCTTTCTTT. Translating gives CASSPLFTGGFRTEAFF. Using reference TRBV18 and TRBJ1-1 for the parts outside the CDR3, the full variable domain is NAGVMQNPRHLVRRRGQEARLRCSPMKGHSHVYWYRQLPEEGLKFMVYLQKENIIDESGMPKERFSAEFPKEGPSILRIQQVVRGDSAAYFCASSPLFTGGFRTEAFFGQGTRLTVV.

The rearrangement links TRBV11-2 to TRBJ2-3; TRBD2 aligns across 8 bases. Per the germline V gene, CDR1 is SGHAT and CDR2 is FQNNGV. The CDR3 has 15 amino acids. The V gene end was trimmed by 6 bases and the J gene end by 9 bases; junction bases not matched to a gene: 14. CDR3 in DNA: TGTGCCAGCAGTCCCCGAGCGGGGGAGGGCGGGACGCAGTATTTT. It yields the protein CASSPRAGEGGTQYF.

The rearrangement links TRBV9 to TRBJ2-1; 12 bases are shared with TRBD2. The germline V gene encodes CDR1 SGDLS and CDR2 YYNGEE. V lost 3 bases, J lost 7 bases, and 8 bases stayed unmatched. This CDR3 comprises 16 residues. The CDR3 sequence is CASSAYLAGGRNEQFF. In nucleotides, the CDR3 is TGTGCCAGCAGCGCATATCTAGCGGGAGGGAGGAATGAGCAGTTCTTC.

The chain has TRBV3-1 (or the pseudogene TRBV3-2) and TRBJ2-5, with TRBD2 matching over 7 bases. Trimming removed 8 bases from V and 3 bases from J; junction bases left unmatched: 9. The CDR3 length is 14 residues. Per germline, CDR1 LGHDT and CDR2 YNNKEL (reference sequence). The CDR3 reads CASWEAGREETQYF. As DNA, the CDR3 is TGTGCCAGCTGGGAGGCGGGGAGGGAAGAGACCCAGTACTTC.

The V call is TRBV10-3, the J call TRBJ1-1; 8 bases are a match to TRBD1. This CDR3 comprises 16 residues. J was trimmed by 11 bases and V by 2 bases; bases with no gene match: 16. Germline V gives CDR1 ENHRY, CDR2 SYGVKD. The CDR3 region has the DNA TGTGCCATCAGTGAGCCTCCGGGACAGGAGCTCGTCGGGGCTTTCTTT. Translated, it gives CAISEPPGQELVGAFF.

This chain links TRBV7-2 with TRBJ2-1; 10 positions match TRBD2. Germline values: CDR1 SGHTA, CDR2 FQGNSA. Trimming cost V 2 bases and J 10 bases; bases outside gene matches: 11. The CDR3 length is 16 residues. The DNA for the CDR3 is TGTGCCAGCAGCTTAACTTTTGCTAGCGGGAGTAAAGAGCAGTTCTTC. This sequence encodes CASSLTFASGSKEQFF.

This clone was observed a single time. The chain couples TRBV5-1 to TRBJ2-5; D perhaps matches TRBD2 (6 bases). CDR1 SGHRS and CDR2 YFSETQ come from the germline V gene. The CDR3 sequence is 14 residues long. With 4 bases removed from V and 5 bases from J, the gap between germline ends came to 15 bases. CDR3 nucleotides: TGCGCCAGCAGCCCGGGACTCCTATCCGAGACCCAGTACTTC. It encodes CASSPGLLSETQYF.